This T cell receptor beta chain originates from a study of cytomegalovirus exposure and HLA in healthy donors. Looking at the study overall: The 110 million or so unique TCR beta sequences, from some 170 million T cells, were found by an earlier analysis.

The primer mix had 60 Vbeta and 13 Jbeta primers. TCRdb's table, derived via immunoSEQ multiplex PCR, lists solely in-frame clones and lacks some. The table lists about 160,000 clones, over 60% of them singletons. In germline, CDR1 is SGHNT, CDR2 YYREEE (reference sequence). V was pared by 0 bases and J by 0 bases, with 13 bases between. The CDR3 sequence is 16 residues long. Note on this clone: Its antigen is as yet unknown.

General study findings and limits: V- and J-gene trimming of TCR beta was linked (in a later analysis) to a missense DCLRE1C variant. Rarity marked most TCR sequences, yet some public TCRs occurred in many donors. The study had only CMV serostatus as immune exposure information.

The chain couples TRBV5-4 to TRBJ2-7, with a possible D match to TRBD2 (6 bases). Material: PBMCs. This receptor was obtained from a woman aged 25-40 years in good health and CMV-seronegative. The CDR3 is CASSLDGAGPSYEQYF. CDR3 coding DNA: TGTGCCAGCAGCTTGGATGGCGCGGGACCCTCCTACGAGCAGTACTTC.